The 8 T cell receptor beta chains presented below share a single source sample, sequenced in a study of T cells in Graves' hyperthyroidism and ophthalmopathy. TCR beta CDR3 regions were amplified from RNA transcripts. Researchers ran a first-round RT-PCR on the TCR CDR3 using the HTBI primer set. TCRdb redid the calling of the multiplex PCR reads with MiXCR, one entry per CDR3 protein. Found here are hundreds of thousands of distinct CDR3 sequences, roughly 14% of them singletons; the top ten hold roughly an eighth. The sequencing input was blood. The receptors shown here come from a man in his late teens or twenties with Graves' ophthalmopathy.

In its sample, this clonotype was seen many times. The chain has TRBV5-1 and TRBJ2-5, with 13 bases that match TRBD2. The trim removed 2 bases at V and 5 bases at J, leaving 3 bases unmatched. CDR3 size: 15 residues. CDR1 is SGHRS and CDR2 is YFSETQ in the germline V gene. As DNA, the CDR3 is TGCGCCAGCAGCTTAACTAGCGGGAGGGAGGAGACCCAGTACTTC. Its translation: CASSLTSGREETQYF.

This clonotype was observed at least ten times. The V call is TRBV7-9, the J call TRBJ2-2; D is unresolved. This CDR3 comprises 12 residues. The germline gives CDR1 SEHNR, CDR2 FQNEAQ (reference sequence). The germline V and J ends were trimmed by 8 bases and 2 bases, with 6 bases remaining between them. This CDR3 reads CASSRNTGELFF. In nucleotides, the CDR3 is TGTGCCAGCTCACGTAACACCGGGGAGCTGTTTTTT. Full variable domain (remainder filled in from reference TRBV7-9 and TRBJ2-2): DTGVSQNPRHKITKRGQNVTFRCDPISEHNRLYWYRQTLGQGPEFLTYFQNEAQLEKSRLLSDRFSAERPKGSFSTLEIQRTEQGDSAMYLCASSRNTGELFFGEGSRLTVL.

This clonotype was counted many times. The chain uses TRBV29-1 and TRBJ1-2; TRBD1 might be the D (5 bases). The CDR3 runs to 13 residues. Looked up from germline, CDR1 is SQVTM and CDR2 is ANQGSEA. V dropped 1 base and J dropped 8 bases, with 14 bases sitting between them. CDR3 residues: CSVEGREGLGYTF. The CDR3 nucleotides read TGCAGCGTTGAAGGCAGGGAAGGTCTAGGCTACACCTTC.

The chain couples TRBV10-2 to TRBJ2-7, with TRBD2 matching over 12 bases. This CDR3 is 16 amino acids long. V was pared by 9 bases and J by 2 bases, with 11 bases of the junction left unmatched. Germline lookup yields CDR1 WSHSY and CDR2 SAAADI. The DNA for the CDR3 is TGCGCCAGGGGACGCACTCTAGCGGGGGGGCCCTACGAGCAGTACTTC. Its translation is CARGRTLAGGPYEQYF.

This clonotype was observed many times. This chain connects TRBV14 to TRBJ2-1; tentative D call: TRBD2 (6 bases). V was pared by 5 bases and J by 6 bases, with 8 bases between. This CDR3 is built from 12 residues. The V gene's germline CDR1 is SGHDN and CDR2 FVKESK. In DNA, the CDR3 is TGTGCCAGCAGCTCGCGGGGCAATGAGCAGTTCTTC. Translated: CASSSRGNEQFF.

This clonotype came up a few times. The chain is built from TRBV10-3 and TRBJ2-7; the match to TRBD2 covers 7 bases. The CDR3 length is 14 residues. Germline CDR1 is ENHRY and CDR2 is SYGVKD. V dropped 4 bases and J dropped 1; count of bases not matched to a gene: 4. CDR3 region: CAISGTSVSYEQYF. CDR3 DNA sequence: TGTGCCATCAGTGGGACTAGTGTTTCCTACGAGCAGTACTTC.

This clonotype was counted only a few times. A much larger clone differs by one base, so this may be a read error. The V and J genes are TRBV18 and TRBJ2-1; 8 positions match TRBD2. CDR3 length equals 14 residues. Looked up from germline, CDR1 is KGHSH and CDR2 is LQKENI. CDR3 in amino acids: CASPPLKAGAEQFF. The CDR3 region has the DNA TGTGCCAGCCCACCACTCAAAGCGGGAGCCGAGCAGTTCTTC.

The V and J genes are TRBV7-2 and TRBJ1-4, with 9 bases lining up with TRBD1. This CDR3 has 14 amino acids. Germline lookup yields CDR1 SGHTA and CDR2 FQGNSA. The trim removed 4 bases at V and 6 bases at J, leaving 3 bases unmatched. The CDR3 nucleotides read TGTGCCAGCAGCTCTTGGACAGGGGATGAAAAACTGTTTTTT. It codes for CASSSWTGDEKLFF. The variable domain in full, with the rest retrieved from reference TRBV7-2 and TRBJ1-4, is GAGVSQSPSNKVTEKGKDVELRCDPISGHTALYWYRQSLGQGLEFLIYFQGNSAPDKSGLPSDRFSAERTGGSVSTLTIQRTQQEDSAVYLCASSSWTGDEKLFFGSGTQLSVL.